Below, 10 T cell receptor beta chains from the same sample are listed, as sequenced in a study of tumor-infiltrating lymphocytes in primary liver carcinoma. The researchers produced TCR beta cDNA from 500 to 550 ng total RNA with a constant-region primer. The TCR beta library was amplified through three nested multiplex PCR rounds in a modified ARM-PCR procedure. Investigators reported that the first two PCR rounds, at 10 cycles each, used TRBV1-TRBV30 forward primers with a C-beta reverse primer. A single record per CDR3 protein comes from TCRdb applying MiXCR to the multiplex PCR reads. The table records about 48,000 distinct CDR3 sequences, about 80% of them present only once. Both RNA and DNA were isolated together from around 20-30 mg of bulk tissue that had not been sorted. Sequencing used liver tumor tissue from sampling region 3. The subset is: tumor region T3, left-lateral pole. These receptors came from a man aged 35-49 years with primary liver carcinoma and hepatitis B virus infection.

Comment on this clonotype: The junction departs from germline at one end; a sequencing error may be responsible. The CDR3 DNA sequence: TGCAACGCCGGGGGTATGGGGGGTAATGAAAAACTGTTTTTC. Translation: CNAGGMGGNEKLFF. The gene calls are TRBV29-1 and TRBJ1-4; D may be TRBD1 (5 bases). The CDR3 covers 14 residues. Germline V CDR1 and CDR2: SQVTM, ANQGSEA.

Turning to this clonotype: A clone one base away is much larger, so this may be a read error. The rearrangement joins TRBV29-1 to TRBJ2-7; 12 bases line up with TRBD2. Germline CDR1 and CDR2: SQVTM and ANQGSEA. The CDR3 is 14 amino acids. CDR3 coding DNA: TGCAGCGTTGTACTAGCGGGAGGACCATACGGGCAGTACTTC. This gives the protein CSVVLAGGPYGQYF.

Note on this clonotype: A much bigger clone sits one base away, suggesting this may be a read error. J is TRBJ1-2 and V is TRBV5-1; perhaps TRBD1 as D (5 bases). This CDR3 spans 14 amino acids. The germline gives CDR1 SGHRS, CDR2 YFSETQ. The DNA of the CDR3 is TGCACCAGCAGCTCACAGGCTTCTAACGATGGCTACACCTTC. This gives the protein CTSSSQASNDGYTF.

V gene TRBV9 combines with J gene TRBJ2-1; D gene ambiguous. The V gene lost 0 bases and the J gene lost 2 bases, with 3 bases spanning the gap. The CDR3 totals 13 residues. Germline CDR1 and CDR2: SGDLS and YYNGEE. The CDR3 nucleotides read TGTGCCAGCAGCGTAGAGGCCTACAATGAGCAGTTCTTC. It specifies CASSVEAYNEQFF.

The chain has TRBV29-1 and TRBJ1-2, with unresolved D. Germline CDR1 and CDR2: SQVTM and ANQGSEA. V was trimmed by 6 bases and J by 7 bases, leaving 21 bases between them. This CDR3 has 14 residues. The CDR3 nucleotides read TGCAGCGTGTATAGCCCCAATGACCACTTTGGCTACACCTTC. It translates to CSVYSPNDHFGYTF.

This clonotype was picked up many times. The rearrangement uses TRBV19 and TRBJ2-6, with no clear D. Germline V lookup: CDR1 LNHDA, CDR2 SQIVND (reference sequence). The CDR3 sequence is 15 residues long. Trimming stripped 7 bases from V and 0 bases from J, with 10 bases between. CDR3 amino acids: CASTPYHSGANVLTF. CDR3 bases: TGTGCCAGTACGCCGTACCACTCTGGGGCCAACGTCCTGACTTTC.

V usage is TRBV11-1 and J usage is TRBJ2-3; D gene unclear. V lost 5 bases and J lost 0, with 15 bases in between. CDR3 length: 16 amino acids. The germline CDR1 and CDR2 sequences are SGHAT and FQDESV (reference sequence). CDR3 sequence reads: CASSKGPAVSTDTQYF. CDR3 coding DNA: TGTGCCAGCAGCAAGGGTCCAGCAGTTAGCACAGATACGCAGTATTTT.

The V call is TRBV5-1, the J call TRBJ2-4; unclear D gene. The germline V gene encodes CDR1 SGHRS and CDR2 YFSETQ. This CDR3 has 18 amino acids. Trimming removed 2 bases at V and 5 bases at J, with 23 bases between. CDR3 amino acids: CASSLWYQAPTKQNIQYF. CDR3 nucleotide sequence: TGCGCCAGCAGCTTATGGTACCAGGCTCCAACAAAGCAAAACATTCAGTACTTC.

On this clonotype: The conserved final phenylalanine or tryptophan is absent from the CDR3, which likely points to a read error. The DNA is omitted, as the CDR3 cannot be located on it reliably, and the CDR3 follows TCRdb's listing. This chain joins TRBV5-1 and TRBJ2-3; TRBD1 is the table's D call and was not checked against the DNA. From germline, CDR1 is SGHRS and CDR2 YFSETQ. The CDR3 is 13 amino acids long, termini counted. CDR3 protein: CASRQGPGDTQCL.

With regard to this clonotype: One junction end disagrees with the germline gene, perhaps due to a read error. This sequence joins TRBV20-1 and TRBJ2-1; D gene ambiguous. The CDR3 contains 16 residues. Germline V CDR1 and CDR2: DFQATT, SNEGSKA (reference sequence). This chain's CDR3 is CSAEADDLSSYNELFF. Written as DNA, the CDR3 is TGCAGTGCTGAAGCCGATGACTTGAGCTCCTACAATGAGCTGTTCTTC.